These 23 T cell receptor beta chains were all obtained from the same sample, sequenced in a study of blood T cell repertoires in COVID-19. Only in-frame clones appear in the TCRdb table, and some are missing; sequencing was by immunoSEQ multiplex PCR. Of tens of thousands of clones listed, approximately 88% are singletons. The sequenced sample consisted of peripheral blood. The receptors were sampled from a man aged 50-60 years with acute or convalescent COVID-19.

The CDR3 spells CASSELSNEKLFF. For the CDR3, the DNA is TGTGCCAGCAGTGAATTGAGTAATGAAAAACTGTTTTTT. The chain links TRBV25-1 to TRBJ1-4, with D hard to call. The CDR3 contains 13 residues. Germline assignment: CDR1 MGHDK and CDR2 SYGVNS. V shed 1 base and J shed 4 bases, with 4 bases lying between them.

This chain joins TRBV30 and TRBJ1-6; TRBD1 matches at 8 bases. With 1 base clipped from V and 5 bases from J, the junction kept 1 base outside the gene matches. The CDR3 runs to 14 residues. Germline assignment: CDR1 GTSNPN and CDR2 SVGIG (reference sequence). CDR3 residues: CAWSGGQDNSPLHF. The CDR3 DNA follows: TGTGCCTGGAGTGGGGGACAGGATAATTCACCCCTCCACTTT.

V is TRBV5-4 and J is TRBJ1-1; tentative D call: TRBD1 (5 bases). In germline, CDR1 is SGHNT, CDR2 YYREEE (reference sequence). The V and J ends lost 0 bases and 6 bases respectively, with 12 bases between them. The CDR3 extends over 14 amino acids. The CDR3 bases are TGTGCCAGCAGCTTGGTGGGGGGTGCGGCTGAAGCTTTCTTT. This gives the protein CASSLVGGAAEAFF.

There are a few counts of this clone. This chain connects TRBV9 to TRBJ2-1, with TRBD1 identical over 8 bases. The trim removed 4 bases at V and 7 bases at J, leaving 10 bases unmatched. The CDR3 runs 15 residues. Germline CDR1 reads SGDLS; CDR2 reads YYNGEE. CDR3 DNA: TGTGCCAGCAGCCCCAGACAGGGGCCCTGGAATGAGCAGTTCTTC. Translated, it gives CASSPRQGPWNEQFF.

The chain recombines TRBV28 with TRBJ1-4, with TRBD1 identical over 8 bases. This CDR3 has 13 residues. The J segment lost 10 bases and the V segment lost 6 bases, leaving 7 bases of the junction unmatched. In germline, CDR1 is MDHEN, CDR2 SYDVKM. CDR3 in amino acids: CASSRETGGKLFF. DNA of the CDR3: TGTGCCAGCAGCCGAGAAACAGGGGGAAAACTGTTTTTT.

This clone has just one count. The J gene is TRBJ2-2, the V gene TRBV5-1, with TRBD2 matching 11 bases. Per the germline V gene, CDR1 is SGHRS and CDR2 is YFSETQ. J lost 5 bases, V lost 5 bases, and 14 bases had no gene match. CDR3 length: 18 amino acids. The CDR3 bases are TGCGCCAGCAGGCAGACCGGGACTAGCGGAACTTGGACCGGGGAGCTGTTTTTT. Amino acids: CASRQTGTSGTWTGELFF.

The rearrangement uses TRBV7-2 and TRBJ1-2; D is perhaps TRBD1 (6 bases). This CDR3 has 15 residues. Trimming pared 0 bases from V and 1 base from J, leaving 9 bases between. Germline-derived CDR1 and CDR2 are SGHTA and FQGNSA. CDR3 sequence reads: CASSLAGTINYGYTF. In nucleotides, the CDR3 is TGTGCCAGCAGCTTAGCGGGGACAATTAACTATGGCTACACCTTC. Complete variable domain (other parts from reference TRBV7-2 and TRBJ1-2): GAGVSQSPSNKVTEKGKDVELRCDPISGHTALYWYRQSLGQGLEFLIYFQGNSAPDKSGLPSDRFSAERTGGSVSTLTIQRTQQEDSAVYLCASSLAGTINYGYTFGSGTRLTVV.

V is TRBV6-5 and J is TRBJ2-3, with D unresolved. This CDR3 comprises 14 residues. From germline, CDR1 is MNHEY and CDR2 SVGAGI. V was pared by 6 bases and J by 4 bases, with 14 bases between. The CDR3 nucleotides are TGTGCCAGCAGGACAAGCCGAGCCCCAGATACGCAGTATTTT. Amino acids: CASRTSRAPDTQYF.

This clone appeared once. The V and J genes are TRBV10-3 and TRBJ2-7; TRBD2 aligns across 7 bases. Germline V gives CDR1 ENHRY, CDR2 SYGVKD. CDR3 length: 17 residues. J gave up 4 bases and V 4 bases, and 16 bases lay outside the gene matches. CDR3 in amino acids: CAISGLLSRGSGYEQYF. CDR3 coding DNA: TGTGCCATCAGTGGTTTGCTGTCGCGGGGGTCGGGGTACGAGCAGTACTTC.

The CDR3 protein is CASSFRGSYEQYF. The DNA for the CDR3 is TGTGCCAGCAGCTTCAGGGGGTCCTACGAGCAGTACTTC. This chain uses TRBV5-4 with TRBJ2-7; 7 bases are shared with TRBD1. The CDR3 consists of 13 residues. From germline, CDR1 is SGHNT and CDR2 YYREEE (reference sequence). V shed 2 bases, J shed 1 base, and the junction held 0 bases outside the gene matches. Complete variable domain (other parts from reference TRBV5-4 and TRBJ2-7): ETGVTQSPTHLIKTRGQQVTLRCSSQSGHNTVSWYQQALGQGPQFIFQYYREEENGRGNFPPRFSGLQFPNYSSELNVNALELDDSALYLCASSFRGSYEQYFGPGTRLTVT.

This clone was seen a handful of times. V is TRBV6-2 or TRBV6-3 and J is TRBJ2-5; D is ambiguous. The CDR3 totals 16 residues. V lost 2 bases to trimming and J lost 2 bases, with 15 bases between them. In germline, CDR1 is MNHEY, CDR2 SVGEGT. Here the CDR3 reads CASSYDTRGSQETQYF. CDR3 coding DNA: TGTGCCAGCAGTTACGACACGCGTGGGTCTCAAGAGACCCAGTACTTC.

The genes are TRBV5-1 and TRBJ2-1, with D possibly matching TRBD1 (7 bases). Germline V gives CDR1 SGHRS, CDR2 YFSETQ. Trimming left V 4 bases short and J 4 bases short, with 15 bases between. This CDR3 is 15 amino acids long. For the CDR3, the DNA is TGCGCCAGCAGCCAACAGGGGAGGCCTTACAATGAGCAGTTCTTC. This sequence encodes CASSQQGRPYNEQFF.

The CDR3 here is CASSSRQGSSYNSPLHF. CDR3 DNA: TGTGCCAGCAGTTCCCGACAGGGGAGCTCCTATAATTCACCCCTCCACTTT. This rearrangement joins TRBV3-1 (or the pseudogene TRBV3-2) to TRBJ1-6; 8 bases align to TRBD1. The junction had 7 bases not matched to a gene; V was cut back by 6 bases and J by 0 bases. The CDR3 is 17 residues long. Germline V gene lookup returns CDR1 LGHDT and CDR2 YNNKEL (reference sequence).

The chain joins TRBV7-9 to TRBJ2-7; weak D call: TRBD1 (5 bases). The CDR3 runs to 11 residues. V was cut by 5 bases and J by 9 bases, with 11 bases left in between. Germline V CDR1 and CDR2: SEHNR, FQNEAQ (reference sequence). CDR3 nucleotides: TGTGCCAGCAGCCCTGGACAAAGGCAGTACTTC. Translated: CASSPGQRQYF.

This clone was seen a few times. The chain combines TRBV27 with TRBJ2-7; D remains ambiguous. Germline V gives CDR1 MNHEY, CDR2 SMNVEV (reference sequence). The ends were cut back, 10 bases at V and 3 bases at J, with 7 bases in the middle. The CDR3 covers 10 residues. CDR3 residues: CAIPNYEQYF. For the CDR3, the DNA is TGTGCCATCCCCAACTACGAGCAGTACTTC.

The chain carries TRBV7-8 and TRBJ2-6, with D unclear. V lost 6 bases, J lost 4 bases, and 13 bases lay in between. The CDR3 is 15 amino acids. Germline V gene sequence: CDR1 SGHVS, CDR2 FQNEAQ. The CDR3 protein is CASRIIALGANVLTF. The CDR3 DNA reads as TGTGCCAGCAGAATTATAGCCTTAGGGGCCAACGTCCTGACTTTC.

V is TRBV6-5 and J is TRBJ2-3; maybe TRBD1 (6 bases). The CDR3 totals 15 residues. Germline CDR1 and CDR2: MNHEY and SVGAGI. Trimming removed 9 bases from V and 1 base from J, with 17 bases in between. The chain's CDR3 is CASTEGSGGTDTQYF. In DNA, the CDR3 is TGTGCCAGTACAGAGGGGTCAGGGGGCACAGATACGCAGTATTTT.

This sequence joins TRBV7-9 and TRBJ1-1; D perhaps matches TRBD1 (6 bases). Germline lookup yields CDR1 SEHNR and CDR2 FQNEAQ (reference sequence). The CDR3 consists of 15 residues. With 6 bases removed from V and 0 bases from J, the gap between germline ends came to 14 bases. Written as DNA, the CDR3 is TGTGCCAGCAGGAAGGGGGAGGGAATGAACACTGAAGCTTTCTTT. As protein: CASRKGEGMNTEAFF.

The chain joins TRBV14 to TRBJ2-1, with 9 nucleotides matching TRBD2. The length of the CDR3 is 19 residues. V lost 1 base to trimming and J lost 0 bases; unmatched junction nucleotides: 10. Germline-derived CDR1 and CDR2 are SGHDN and FVKESK. The CDR3 DNA sequence: TGTGCCAGCAGCCAAGTGTATGCGCTAGCGGGGTCCTCCTACAATGAGCAGTTCTTC. The encoded protein is CASSQVYALAGSSYNEQFF.

This chain connects TRBV19 to TRBJ1-1; D is ambiguous. The length of the CDR3 is 12 residues. The ends were cut back, 6 bases at V and 4 bases at J, with 9 bases in the middle. CDR1 LNHDA and CDR2 SQIVND come from the germline V gene (reference sequence). CDR3 sequence (DNA): TGTGCCAGTAGCGGGGAACGCACTGAAGCTTTCTTT. Translating it yields CASSGERTEAFF.

This clone came up once. The chain uses TRBV29-1 and TRBJ2-7; TRBD2 is a possible D gene (6 bases). The CDR3 length is 11 residues. The ends were cut back, 7 bases at V and 1 base at J, with 8 bases in the middle. The germline gives CDR1 SQVTM, CDR2 ANQGSEA. This CDR3 is CSGGDSYEQYF. CDR3 bases: TGCAGCGGCGGGGATTCCTACGAGCAGTACTTC.

The rearrangement links TRBV4-2 to TRBJ1-3, with unresolved D. Germline V gives CDR1 LGHNA, CDR2 YNFKEQ. Trimming took 3 bases from V and 8 from J, leaving 20 bases between them. This CDR3 region has 16 residues. CDR3 amino acids: CASSQEGMAQEDTIYF. In nucleotides, the CDR3 is TGTGCCAGCAGCCAGGAGGGTATGGCCCAGGAGGACACCATATATTTT.

The chain employs TRBV18 and TRBJ1-3; the match to TRBD1 covers 9 bases. From germline, CDR1 is KGHSH and CDR2 LQKENI. CDR3 length: 16 residues. J gave up 2 bases and V 3 bases, and 5 bases lay outside the gene matches. The CDR3: CASSPQDRGAGNTIYF. The CDR3 DNA reads TGTGCCAGCTCACCCCAGGACAGGGGAGCTGGAAACACCATATATTTT.